A single sample is the source of the 6 T cell receptor beta chains below, sequenced in a study of blood T cell repertoires in COVID-19. Clones were read by immunoSEQ multiplex PCR, and TCRdb kept only the in-frame ones, dropping some. This table has around 300,000 clones, 80% to 90% appearing once. Material: peripheral blood. The receptors derive from a woman aged 50 to 60 with COVID-19, enrolled during active disease.

Note on this clone: Other DNA sequences in the sample encode the same CDR3. The gene calls are TRBV19 and TRBJ2-1; 8 nucleotides line up with TRBD2. Germline V gene lookup returns CDR1 LNHDA and CDR2 SQIVND (reference sequence). Unmatched junction bases numbered 4, after V lost 6 bases and J lost 0 bases. The CDR3 is 15 residues long. This CDR3 is CASSTSGSSYNEQFF. The CDR3, as DNA: TGTGCCAGTAGCACGAGCGGGAGCTCCTACAATGAGCAGTTCTTC.

J is TRBJ2-3 and V is TRBV25-1; 7 positions match TRBD2. The V gene end was trimmed by 6 bases and the J gene end by 0 bases; junction bases not matched to a gene: 6. This CDR3 is 15 amino acids long. Looked up from germline, CDR1 is MGHDK and CDR2 is SYGVNS. The CDR3 is CASSVSSGSTDTQYF. CDR3 DNA: TGTGCCAGCAGCGTATCTAGCGGTAGCACAGATACGCAGTATTTT.

This clone was recorded once. The chain couples TRBV5-1 to TRBJ2-3; 10 positions match TRBD2. The CDR3 spans 17 residues. Germline V CDR1 and CDR2: SGHRS, YFSETQ. Trimming took 2 bases from V and 2 from J; bases not matched to a gene: 8. The CDR3 spells CASSLLVLAGSTDTQYF. CDR3 DNA: TGCGCCAGCAGCTTACTCGTACTAGCGGGATCCACAGATACGCAGTATTTT.

The chain employs TRBV19 and TRBJ2-3; weak D call: TRBD2 (5 bases). The CDR3 loop spans 17 amino acids. Trimming took off 3 bases at V and 5 bases at J, with 21 bases between the two ends. The germline V gene has CDR1 LNHDA and CDR2 SQIVND (reference sequence). CDR3 in DNA: TGTGCCAGTAGTATCCCCCTGTCGTGGGAGATTAAAGATACGCAGTATTTT. It specifies CASSIPLSWEIKDTQYF.

This chain joins TRBV2 and TRBJ2-5, with 12 bases fitting TRBD1. The junction had 5 bases not matched to a gene; V was cut back by 8 bases and J by 4 bases. Germline loops: CDR1 SNHLY, CDR2 FYNNEI. This CDR3 comprises 14 residues. The CDR3 nucleotides are TGTGCCAGCGGGCCGGGACAGGGGGCAGAGACCCAGTACTTC. Amino acid sequence: CASGPGQGAETQYF.

This rearrangement joins TRBV30 to TRBJ2-7; TRBD1 agrees at 8 bases. The CDR3 length is 13 residues. CDR1 GTSNPN and CDR2 SVGIG come from the germline V gene (reference sequence). J was trimmed by 6 bases and V by 2 bases; bases with no gene match: 6. The CDR3 here is CAWSNGQGSEQYF. CDR3 nucleotide sequence: TGTGCCTGGAGTAACGGACAGGGCAGCGAGCAGTACTTC.